This paragraph reports one TCR beta chain. Its specificity is unknown. Between the trimmed V and J ends, which lost 5 bases and 6 bases, there was a span of 16 bases. CDR3 size: 14 residues. The germline V gene has CDR1 MNHEY and CDR2 SVGAGI. Profiling relied on immunoSEQ multiplex PCR, and the TCRdb table lists in-frame clones only, not all of them. The sample lists roughly 100,000 clones, 84% seen once, with approximately 15% in the top ten. The sample originates from a study of T cell responses to AZD1222 COVID-19 vaccine. Study-level findings and limits: Vaccine-associated CD4 TCRs spanned spike, dominant at 160-218 and 743-854.

The sequence was obtained from an adult in good health. This sequence joins TRBV6-5 and TRBJ1-2, with D possibly TRBD1 on 6 matching bases. The sample consisted of peripheral blood, taken on day 0 of AZD1222 vaccination. The CDR3 nucleotides read TGTGCCAGCAGTCTCCCACCTGAGGGGGATGGCTACACCTTC. Translation gives CASSLPPEGDGYTF.